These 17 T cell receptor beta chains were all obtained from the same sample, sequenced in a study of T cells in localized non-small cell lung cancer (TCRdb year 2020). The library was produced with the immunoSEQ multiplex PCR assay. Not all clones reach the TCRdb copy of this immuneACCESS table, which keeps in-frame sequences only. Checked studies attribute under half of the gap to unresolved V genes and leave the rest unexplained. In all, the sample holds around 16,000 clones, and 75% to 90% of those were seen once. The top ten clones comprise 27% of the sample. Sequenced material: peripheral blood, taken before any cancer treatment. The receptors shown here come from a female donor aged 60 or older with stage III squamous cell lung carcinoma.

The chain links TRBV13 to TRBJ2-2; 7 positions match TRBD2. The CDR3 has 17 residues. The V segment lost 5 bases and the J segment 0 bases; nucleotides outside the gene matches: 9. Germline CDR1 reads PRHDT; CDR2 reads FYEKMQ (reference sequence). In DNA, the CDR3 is TGTGCCAGCAGCCCCCCTATAGCGGGCGCGAACACCGGGGAGCTGTTTTTT. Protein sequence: CASSPPIAGANTGELFF.

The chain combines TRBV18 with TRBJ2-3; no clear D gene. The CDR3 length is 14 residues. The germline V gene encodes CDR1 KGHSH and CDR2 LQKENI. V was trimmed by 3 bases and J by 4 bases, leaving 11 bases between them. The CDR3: CASSPSDPPDTQYF. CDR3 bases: TGTGCCAGCTCACCGTCCGACCCTCCAGATACGCAGTATTTT.

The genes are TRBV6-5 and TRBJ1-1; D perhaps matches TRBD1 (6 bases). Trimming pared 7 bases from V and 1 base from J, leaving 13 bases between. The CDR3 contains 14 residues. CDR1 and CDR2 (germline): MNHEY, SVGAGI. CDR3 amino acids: CASTQGRENTEAFF. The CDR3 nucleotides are TGTGCCAGCACTCAGGGGCGCGAGAACACTGAAGCTTTCTTT.

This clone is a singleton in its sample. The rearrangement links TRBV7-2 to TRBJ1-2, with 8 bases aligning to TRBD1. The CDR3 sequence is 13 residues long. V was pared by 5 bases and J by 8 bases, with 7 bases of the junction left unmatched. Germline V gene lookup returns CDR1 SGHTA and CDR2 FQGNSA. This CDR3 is CASSPDREYGYTF. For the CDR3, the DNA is TGTGCCAGCAGCCCGGACAGGGAGTACGGCTACACCTTC.

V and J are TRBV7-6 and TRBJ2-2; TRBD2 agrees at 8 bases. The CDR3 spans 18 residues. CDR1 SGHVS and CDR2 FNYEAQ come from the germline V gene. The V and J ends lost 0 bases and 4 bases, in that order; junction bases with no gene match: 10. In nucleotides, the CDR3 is TGTGCCAGCAGCTTAGCATTCTTGGCGGGGGGTCGCACCGGGGAGCTGTTTTTT. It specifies CASSLAFLAGGRTGELFF.

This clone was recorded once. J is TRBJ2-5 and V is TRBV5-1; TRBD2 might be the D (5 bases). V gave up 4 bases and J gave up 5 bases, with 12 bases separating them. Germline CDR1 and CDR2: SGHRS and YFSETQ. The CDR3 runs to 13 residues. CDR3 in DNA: TGCGCCAGCAGCCAAAGAGGGATGGAGACCCAGTACTTC. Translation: CASSQRGMETQYF.

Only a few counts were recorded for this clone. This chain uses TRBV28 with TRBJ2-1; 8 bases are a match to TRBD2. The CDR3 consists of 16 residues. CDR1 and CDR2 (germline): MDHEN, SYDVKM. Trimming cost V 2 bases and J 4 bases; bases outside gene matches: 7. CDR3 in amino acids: CASSLSTSGSYNEQFF. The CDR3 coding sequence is TGTGCCAGCAGTTTAAGTACTAGCGGTTCTTACAATGAGCAGTTCTTC.

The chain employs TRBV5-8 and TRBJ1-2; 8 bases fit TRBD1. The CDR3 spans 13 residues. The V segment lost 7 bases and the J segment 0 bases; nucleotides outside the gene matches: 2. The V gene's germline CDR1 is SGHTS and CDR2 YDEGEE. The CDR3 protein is CASLDRANYGYTF. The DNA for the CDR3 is TGTGCCAGCCTGGACAGGGCTAACTATGGCTACACCTTC.

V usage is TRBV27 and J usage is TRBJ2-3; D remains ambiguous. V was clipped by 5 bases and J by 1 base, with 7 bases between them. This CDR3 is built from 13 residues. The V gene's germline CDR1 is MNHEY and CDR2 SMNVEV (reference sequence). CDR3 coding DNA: TGTGCCAGCAGTCCAAGGCGCACAGATACGCAGTATTTT. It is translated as CASSPRRTDTQYF.

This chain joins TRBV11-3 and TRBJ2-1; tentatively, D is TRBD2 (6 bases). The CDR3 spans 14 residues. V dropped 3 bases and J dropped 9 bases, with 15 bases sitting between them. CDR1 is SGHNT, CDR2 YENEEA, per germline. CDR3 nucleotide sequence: TGTGCCAGCAGCTTGACAGCGGGTTCGGTTGAGCAGTTCTTC. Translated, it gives CASSLTAGSVEQFF.

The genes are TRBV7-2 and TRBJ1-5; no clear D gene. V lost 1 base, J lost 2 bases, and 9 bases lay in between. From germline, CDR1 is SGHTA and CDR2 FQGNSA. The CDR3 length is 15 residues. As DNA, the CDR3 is TGTGCCAGCAGCTTAGACACCTCGGGCAATCAGCCCCAGCATTTT. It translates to CASSLDTSGNQPQHF. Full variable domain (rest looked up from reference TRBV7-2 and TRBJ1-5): GAGVSQSPSNKVTEKGKDVELRCDPISGHTALYWYRQSLGQGLEFLIYFQGNSAPDKSGLPSDRFSAERTGGSVSTLTIQRTQQEDSAVYLCASSLDTSGNQPQHFGDGTRLSIL.

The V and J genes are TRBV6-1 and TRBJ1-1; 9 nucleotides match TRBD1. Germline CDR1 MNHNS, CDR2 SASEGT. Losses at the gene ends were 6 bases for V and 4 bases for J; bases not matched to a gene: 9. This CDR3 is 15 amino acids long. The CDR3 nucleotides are TGTGCCAGCAGCAACACCGGGACAGGGAGCACTGAAGCTTTCTTT. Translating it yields CASSNTGTGSTEAFF.

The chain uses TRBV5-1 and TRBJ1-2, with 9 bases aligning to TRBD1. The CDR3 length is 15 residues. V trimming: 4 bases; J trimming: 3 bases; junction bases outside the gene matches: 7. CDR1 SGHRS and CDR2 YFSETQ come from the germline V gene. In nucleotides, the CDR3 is TGCGCCAGCAGCACGGGGGGACAGGGTCACTATGGCTACACCTTC. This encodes CASSTGGQGHYGYTF.

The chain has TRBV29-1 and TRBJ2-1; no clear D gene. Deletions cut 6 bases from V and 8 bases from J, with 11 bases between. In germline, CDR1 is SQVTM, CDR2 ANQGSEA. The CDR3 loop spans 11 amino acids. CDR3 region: CSVGADDEQFF. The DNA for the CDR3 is TGCAGCGTCGGCGCTGACGATGAGCAGTTCTTC.

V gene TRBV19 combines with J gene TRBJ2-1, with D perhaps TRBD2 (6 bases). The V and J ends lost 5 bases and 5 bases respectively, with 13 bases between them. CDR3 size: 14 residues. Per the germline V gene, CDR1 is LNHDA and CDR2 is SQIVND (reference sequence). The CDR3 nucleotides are TGTGCCAGTAGTCCTCTAGCGCCCCACAATGAGCAGTTCTTC. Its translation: CASSPLAPHNEQFF.

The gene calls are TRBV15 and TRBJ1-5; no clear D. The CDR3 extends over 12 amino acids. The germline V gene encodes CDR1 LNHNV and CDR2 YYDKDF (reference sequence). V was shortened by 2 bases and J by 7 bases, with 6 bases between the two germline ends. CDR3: CATSRLSQPQHF. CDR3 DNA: TGTGCCACCAGCAGACTGTCGCAGCCCCAGCATTTT.

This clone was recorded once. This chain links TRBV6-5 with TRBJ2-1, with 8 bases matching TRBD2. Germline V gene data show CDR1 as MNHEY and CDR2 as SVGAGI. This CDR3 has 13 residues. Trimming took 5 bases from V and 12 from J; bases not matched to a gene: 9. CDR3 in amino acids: CASSPVGAGAQFF. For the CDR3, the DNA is TGTGCCAGCAGTCCTGTCGGAGCGGGAGCGCAGTTCTTC.